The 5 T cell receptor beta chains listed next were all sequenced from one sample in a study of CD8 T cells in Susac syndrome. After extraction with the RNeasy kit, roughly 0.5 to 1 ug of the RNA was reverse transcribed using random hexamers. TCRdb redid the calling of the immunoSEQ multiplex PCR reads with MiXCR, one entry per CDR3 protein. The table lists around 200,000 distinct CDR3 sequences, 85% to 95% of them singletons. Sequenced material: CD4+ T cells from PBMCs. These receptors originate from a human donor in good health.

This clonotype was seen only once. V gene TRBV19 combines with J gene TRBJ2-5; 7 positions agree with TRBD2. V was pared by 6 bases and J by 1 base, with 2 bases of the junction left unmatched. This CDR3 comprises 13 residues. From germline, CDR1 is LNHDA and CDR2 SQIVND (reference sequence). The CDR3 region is CASRTSIQETQYF. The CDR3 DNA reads TGTGCCAGTAGGACTAGCATCCAAGAGACCCAGTACTTC.

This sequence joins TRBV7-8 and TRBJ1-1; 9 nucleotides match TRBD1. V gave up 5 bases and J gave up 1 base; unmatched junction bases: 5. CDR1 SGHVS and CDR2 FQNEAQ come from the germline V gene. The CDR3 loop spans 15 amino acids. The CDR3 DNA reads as TGTGCCAGCAGCGGGTCACAGGGGGCGAACACTGAAGCTTTCTTT. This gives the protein CASSGSQGANTEAFF.

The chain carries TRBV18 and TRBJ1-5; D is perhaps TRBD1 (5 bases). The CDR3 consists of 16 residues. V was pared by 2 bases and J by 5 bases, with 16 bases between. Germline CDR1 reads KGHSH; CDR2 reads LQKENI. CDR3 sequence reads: CASSPSGQGSDQPQHF. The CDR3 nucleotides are TGTGCCAGCTCACCATCCGGGCAGGGAAGTGATCAGCCCCAGCATTTT.

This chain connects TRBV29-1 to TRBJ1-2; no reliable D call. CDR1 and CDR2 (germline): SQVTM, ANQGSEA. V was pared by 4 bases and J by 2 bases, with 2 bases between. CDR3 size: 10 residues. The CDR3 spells CSVANYGYTF. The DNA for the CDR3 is TGCAGCGTTGCCAACTATGGCTACACCTTC.

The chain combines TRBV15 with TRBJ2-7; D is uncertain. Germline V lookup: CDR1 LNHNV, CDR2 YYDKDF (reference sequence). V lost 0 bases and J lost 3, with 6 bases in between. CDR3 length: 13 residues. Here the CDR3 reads CATSREGNYEQYV. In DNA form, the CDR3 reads TGTGCCACCAGCAGAGAGGGAAACTACGAGCAGTACGTC.